Shown below are 27 T cell receptor beta chains from a single sample sequenced in a study of T cell repertoires in cytomegalovirus infection. TCRdb reprocessed the reads with MiXCR, giving one entry per CDR3 protein. The sample has some 560,000 distinct CDR3 sequences, roughly 42% seen once; the top ten hold around 50%. No antigen has been assigned to these receptors. The sample consisted of cultured PBMCs, taken from culture after CMV antigen stimulation. Receptor source: a human donor in good health (CMV status not recorded). Some clones in this sample may be carry-over from other donors' samples.

In its sample, this clonotype was seen a few times. The genes are TRBV25-1 and TRBJ1-6; 8 positions match TRBD1. Germline V gene data show CDR1 as MGHDK and CDR2 as SYGVNS. The CDR3 is made up of 17 amino acids. Germline trimming cut 1 base from V and 4 bases from J; bases unmatched to any gene: 6. CDR3 loop: CASSEWGTGDYNSPLHF. CDR3 nucleotide sequence: TGTGCCAGCAGTGAATGGGGGACAGGCGATTATAATTCACCCCTCCACTTT.

The chain is built from TRBV27 and TRBJ2-7, with 7 bases that match TRBD1. The CDR3 spans 16 residues. The germline V gene has CDR1 MNHEY and CDR2 SMNVEV (reference sequence). The V segment lost 5 bases and the J segment 0 bases; nucleotides outside the gene matches: 10. CDR3 region: CASSPLTGTYSYEQYF. CDR3 DNA: TGTGCCAGCAGTCCCCTGACAGGGACGTACTCCTACGAGCAGTACTTC.

The chain is built from TRBV4-1 and TRBJ1-1; 7 bases match TRBD1. Looked up from germline, CDR1 is MGHRA and CDR2 is YSYEKL. The CDR3 contains 13 residues. V shed 2 bases, J shed 9 bases, and the junction held 6 bases outside the gene matches. The CDR3 sequence is CASSQTGDPKAFF. The CDR3 coding sequence is TGCGCCAGCAGCCAAACAGGGGACCCGAAAGCTTTCTTT.

To note about this clonotype: Given a much more abundant clone one base away, this may be a read error. This chain links TRBV9 with TRBJ2-1; D is possibly TRBD2 (6 bases). V dropped 0 bases and J dropped 2 bases, with 9 bases sitting between them. Germline lookup yields CDR1 SGDLS and CDR2 YYNGEE. This CDR3 comprises 15 residues. The CDR3 region has the DNA TGTGCCAGCAGCGTAGCGGGGGTGGCCTACAATGAGCAGTTCTTC. Its translation: CASSVAGVAYNEQFF.

The rearrangement uses TRBV29-1 and TRBJ2-7; 9 bases agree with TRBD1. Germline V gives CDR1 SQVTM, CDR2 ANQGSEA. With 6 bases clipped from V and 3 bases from J, the junction kept 18 bases outside the gene matches. The CDR3 is made up of 17 amino acids. This CDR3 is CSVERGDRVGGSYEQYF. In DNA, the CDR3 is TGCAGCGTCGAAAGAGGGGACAGGGTTGGAGGAAGCTACGAGCAGTACTTC.

In this sample, this clonotype turned up a few times. The V call is TRBV7-6, the J call TRBJ2-1, with D maybe TRBD2 (6 bases). V lost 1 base, J lost 6 bases, and 10 bases lay in between. The CDR3 length is 14 residues. Germline values: CDR1 SGHVS, CDR2 FNYEAQ. CDR3 sequence: CASSLGGVGNEQFF. The CDR3 region has the DNA TGTGCCAGCAGCTTAGGGGGGGTAGGCAATGAGCAGTTCTTC.

CDR3 sequence: CSARTGTPNPNTGELFF. The CDR3 DNA follows: TGCAGTGCTAGAACGGGGACTCCTAACCCGAACACCGGGGAGCTGTTTTTT. The rearrangement joins TRBV20-1 to TRBJ2-2; possibly TRBD2 for D (6 bases). The CDR3 runs 17 residues. V lost 2 bases, J lost 0 bases, and 16 bases lay in between. The germline gives CDR1 DFQATT, CDR2 SNEGSKA (reference sequence).

The genes are TRBV5-4 and TRBJ2-5; 15 bases line up with TRBD2. Per the germline V gene, CDR1 is SGHNT and CDR2 is YYREEE (reference sequence). J gave up 5 bases and V 2 bases, and 4 bases lay outside the gene matches. The CDR3 covers 16 residues. The CDR3 protein is CASSFGLAGGLETQYF. The CDR3 DNA follows: TGTGCCAGCAGCTTCGGACTAGCGGGAGGGCTGGAGACCCAGTACTTC.

This sequence joins TRBV7-9 and TRBJ1-2; no clear D. Trimming shortened V by 1 base and J by 8 bases, and 14 bases separated the two germline ends. CDR1 is SEHNR and CDR2 is FQNEAQ in the germline V gene (reference sequence). The CDR3 runs 14 residues. The CDR3 is CASSLVGTLGGYTF. CDR3 bases: TGTGCCAGCAGCTTAGTCGGCACCCTAGGAGGCTACACCTTC.

Of note for this clonotype: At one end, the junction sequence differs from germline, possibly due to a read error. This chain links TRBV4-1 with TRBJ2-3; D is unclear. The V gene's germline CDR1 is MGHRA and CDR2 YSYEKL. CDR3 length: 13 residues. CDR3 in DNA: TGTGCCAGCAGCCAACCTTACACAGATACGCAGTATTTT. As protein: CASSQPYTDTQYF.

This chain links TRBV5-5 with TRBJ1-6; 7 nucleotides align to TRBD1. CDR3 length: 17 residues. V lost 4 bases, J lost 5 bases, and 12 bases stayed unmatched. Germline CDR1 and CDR2: SGHKS and YYEKEE (reference sequence). In DNA, the CDR3 is TGTGCCAGCAGCCATCCGGTAGGTGGGACAGATAATTCACCCCTCCACTTT. Its protein product is CASSHPVGGTDNSPLHF.

The V call is TRBV19, the J call TRBJ2-3; 12 bases line up with TRBD2. V shed 4 bases and J 4 bases; nucleotides not matched to a gene: 6. Germline V gene sequence: CDR1 LNHDA, CDR2 SQIVND (reference sequence). This CDR3 comprises 16 residues. The CDR3 loop reads CASSRLAGGYADTQYF. The CDR3 DNA reads TGTGCCAGTAGTAGGCTAGCGGGAGGGTACGCAGATACGCAGTATTTT.

V usage is TRBV7-6 and J usage is TRBJ2-5; 12 bases are shared with TRBD2. Germline V lookup: CDR1 SGHVS, CDR2 FNYEAQ. V dropped 2 bases and J dropped 6; count of bases not matched to a gene: 7. CDR3 length: 16 residues. CDR3 loop: CASSLTWTSGIQTQYF. As DNA, the CDR3 is TGTGCCAGCAGCTTAACCTGGACTAGCGGGATACAGACCCAGTACTTC. Complete variable domain (other parts from reference TRBV7-6 and TRBJ2-5): GAGVSQSPRYKVTKRGQDVALRCDPISGHVSLYWYRQALGQGPEFLTYFNYEAQQDKSGLPNDRFSAERPEGSISTLTIQRTEQRDSAMYRCASSLTWTSGIQTQYFGPGTRLLVL.

This chain connects TRBV6-5 to TRBJ1-5; the D gene is possibly TRBD1 (6 bases). Germline values: CDR1 MNHEY, CDR2 SVGAGI. The CDR3 has 13 amino acids. V gave up 7 bases and J gave up 4 bases, with 11 bases separating them. The CDR3 nucleotides are TGTGCCAGCATGCGGGGGGCGAATCAGCCCCAGCATTTT. Protein product: CASMRGANQPQHF.

The chain joins TRBV30 to TRBJ2-1; D unresolved. This CDR3 spans 14 amino acids. CDR1 and CDR2 from the germline V gene are GTSNPN and SVGIG (reference sequence). Trimming pared 5 bases from V and 6 bases from J, leaving 17 bases between. The CDR3 DNA reads TGTGCCTGGTCCCTTGAAAGGAGAGGCAATGAGCAGTTCTTC. Encoded protein: CAWSLERRGNEQFF.

The chain recombines TRBV9 with TRBJ2-3; 7 bases map to TRBD2. Trimming took 2 bases from V and 6 from J; bases not matched to a gene: 6. The CDR3 has 14 amino acids. Germline-derived CDR1 and CDR2 are SGDLS and YYNGEE. The CDR3 spells CASSVGGGWDTQYF. The CDR3 coding sequence is TGTGCCAGCAGCGTGGGCGGGGGATGGGATACGCAGTATTTT.

The chain is built from TRBV7-3 and TRBJ2-7, with a tentative D call TRBD2 (8 bases). Trimming shortened V by 2 bases and J by 3 bases, and 20 bases separated the two germline ends. Looked up from germline, CDR1 is SGHTA and CDR2 is FQGTGA. This CDR3 has 17 amino acids. The CDR3 nucleotides are TGTGCCAGCAGCTTACCCATAGCGGGGACAGCTAACTACGAGCAGTACTTC. Its translation: CASSLPIAGTANYEQYF.

About this clonotype: Compared with germline, one end of the junction differs, possibly owing to a read error. The chain couples TRBV7-2 to TRBJ2-5, with TRBD2 matching over 9 bases. Per the germline V gene, CDR1 is SGHTA and CDR2 is FQGNSA. This CDR3 contains 14 residues. The CDR3 sequence is CASSLLAGQGGPFF. CDR3 in DNA: TGTGCCAGCAGCTTACTAGCGGGGCAAGGGGGTCCGTTCTTC.

This clonotype was detected only once. The V and J genes are TRBV25-1 and TRBJ2-5; the match to TRBD2 covers 8 bases. This CDR3 has 13 residues. V shed 7 bases and J 4 bases; nucleotides not matched to a gene: 5. Germline V gene lookup returns CDR1 MGHDK and CDR2 SYGVNS. The CDR3: CASIGAGVETQYF. The CDR3, as DNA: TGTGCCAGCATTGGAGCGGGAGTAGAGACCCAGTACTTC.

The chain links TRBV6-2 or TRBV6-3 to TRBJ2-7, with a possible D match to TRBD1 (6 bases). The CDR3 has 17 amino acids. Trimming took off 2 bases at V and 0 bases at J, with 17 bases between the two ends. Germline values: CDR1 MNHEY, CDR2 SVGEGT. DNA of the CDR3: TGTGCCAGCAGTTACCCCTTGATCCGGGACACCTCCTACGAGCAGTACTTC. Translation gives CASSYPLIRDTSYEQYF.

This clonotype appeared a few times. The V and J genes are TRBV7-2 and TRBJ2-1; D possibly corresponds to TRBD2 (6 bases). This CDR3 is 13 amino acids long. Looked up from germline, CDR1 is SGHTA and CDR2 is FQGNSA. Trimming removed 6 bases at V and 7 bases at J, with 13 bases between. CDR3: CASSSAAGNEQFF. CDR3 DNA sequence: TGTGCCAGCAGTAGCGCGGCGGGGAATGAGCAGTTCTTC.

V is TRBV7-3 and J is TRBJ2-2, with D uncertain. V was cut by 3 bases and J by 6 bases, with 11 bases left in between. CDR1 and CDR2 (germline): SGHTA, FQGTGA. The CDR3 spans 14 residues. CDR3 in amino acids: CASSFTSVAGELFF. In nucleotides, the CDR3 is TGTGCCAGCAGCTTCACGAGTGTCGCCGGGGAGCTGTTTTTT.

J is TRBJ2-2 and V is TRBV12-3 or TRBV12-4; no clear D. The CDR3 is made up of 17 amino acids. Deletions cut 3 bases from V and 2 bases from J, with 16 bases between. Written as DNA, the CDR3 is TGTGCCAGCAGTTTCCCCTTGGGCGGTATAAACACCGGGGAGCTGTTTTTT. Translating gives CASSFPLGGINTGELFF.

The chain joins TRBV6-2 or TRBV6-3 to TRBJ2-5; TRBD2 might be the D (8 bases). V gave up 6 bases and J gave up 6 bases, with 32 bases separating them. In germline, CDR1 is MNHEY, CDR2 SVGEGT. The CDR3 is made up of 19 amino acids. Written as DNA, the CDR3 is TGTGCCAGCAGCCTTGGGACAGCAAGCGGGAGTTGGAGTAAAAAGACCCAGTACTTC. Translated, it gives CASSLGTASGSWSKKTQYF.

This clonotype was seen a few times. The chain combines TRBV6-1 with TRBJ2-7, with TRBD2 matching over 14 bases. V lost 9 bases and J lost 6; bases outside the gene matches: 4. Germline CDR1 MNHNS, CDR2 SASEGT. The CDR3 covers 13 residues. The CDR3 protein is CARGGTSGSEQYF. CDR3 DNA sequence: TGTGCCAGGGGGGGGACTAGCGGGAGCGAGCAGTACTTC.

This clonotype was seen many times. V and J are TRBV7-2 and TRBJ2-5, with D perhaps TRBD2 (6 bases). Looked up from germline, CDR1 is SGHTA and CDR2 is FQGNSA. V was shortened by 2 bases and J by 7 bases, with 17 bases between the two germline ends. The CDR3 spans 15 residues. The CDR3 sequence: CASSLTAGGSSTQYF. CDR3 nucleotides: TGTGCCAGCAGCTTAACAGCGGGTGGGAGTTCGACCCAGTACTTC.

V and J are TRBV20-1 and TRBJ2-7, with 11 bases aligning to TRBD1. J lost 7 bases, V lost 0 bases, and 5 bases had no gene match. The CDR3 contains 14 residues. The V gene's germline CDR1 is DFQATT and CDR2 SNEGSKA (reference sequence). CDR3 sequence (DNA): TGCAGTGCTAGAGAAGGACAGGGGGCGCGGGAGCAGTACTTC. Its protein is CSAREGQGAREQYF.